This record covers a single T cell receptor beta chain. Its antigen is not identified. Deletions cut 8 bases from V and 3 bases from J, with 20 bases between. Germline V CDR1 and CDR2: LNHDA, SQIVND (reference sequence). The CDR3 length is 15 residues. This specimen comes from a study of tumor-infiltrating lymphocytes in localized non-small cell lung cancer. In the study overall: Patients included smokers and never-smokers with various histologies, some sampled after neoadjuvant chemotherapy. Resected tumor was paired with non-adjacent uninvolved lung from the same patient. The study's findings and limits: Immunotypes IM1 and IM2 had similar TCR-derived T-cell fractions. Available tissue quantity limited TCR sequencing to a patient subset.

Only in-frame clones appear in the TCRdb table, and some are missing; sequencing was by immunoSEQ multiplex PCR. The table lists roughly 13,000 clones, approximately 81% of them singletons. Sequencing input: uninvolved lung tissue not adjacent to the tumor. The receptor was isolated from a human donor with non-small cell lung cancer. V is TRBV19 and J is TRBJ2-7; D is ambiguous. As DNA, the CDR3 is TGTGCCAGTGGTCTTCGCAGGTCCCCTCTCTACGAGCAGTACTTC. This sequence encodes CASGLRRSPLYEQYF.